These 20 T cell receptor beta chains originate from one sample sequenced in a study of blood T cell repertoires in COVID-19. Profiled with immunoSEQ multiplex PCR; TCRdb holds only in-frame clones, not every one. The sample includes over 95,000 clones, 81% of them seen just once. The sample consisted of peripheral blood. The source of these receptors is a human donor in a cohort sampled during active COVID-19.

This clone was seen once. V usage is TRBV9 and J usage is TRBJ1-3; D is ambiguous. CDR3 length equals 15 residues. V lost 4 bases to trimming and J lost 0 bases, with 11 bases between them. Germline V gene data show CDR1 as SGDLS and CDR2 as YYNGEE. DNA for the CDR3: TGTGCCAGCAGCCCCCGAGCGGACTCTGGAAACACCATATATTTT. It encodes CASSPRADSGNTIYF.

V gene TRBV7-9 combines with J gene TRBJ2-7; 8 bases map to TRBD1. CDR1 and CDR2 (germline): SEHNR, FQNEAQ (reference sequence). Trimming removed 3 bases from V and 4 bases from J; junction bases left unmatched: 5. The CDR3 covers 14 residues. This CDR3 reads CASSFLQGAYEQYF. CDR3 bases: TGTGCCAGCAGCTTTCTCCAGGGGGCTTACGAGCAGTACTTC.

The chain carries TRBV11-2 and TRBJ1-5; possibly TRBD1 for D (6 bases). The V gene's germline CDR1 is SGHAT and CDR2 FQNNGV. The CDR3 contains 15 residues. V shed 6 bases and J shed 0 bases, with 12 bases lying between them. Here the CDR3 reads CASRQGQNSNQPQHF. CDR3 sequence (DNA): TGTGCCAGCAGACAAGGACAGAATAGCAATCAGCCCCAGCATTTT.

The rearrangement links TRBV15 to TRBJ1-4, with no clear D. The CDR3 totals 15 residues. The V gene's germline CDR1 is LNHNV and CDR2 YYDKDF (reference sequence). V gave up 0 bases and J gave up 4 bases, with 9 bases separating them. This CDR3 is CATSRDSLNNEKLFF. The CDR3 DNA follows: TGTGCCACCAGCAGAGATAGCCTGAATAATGAAAAACTGTTTTTT. Variable domain in full (rest from reference TRBV15 and TRBJ1-4): DAMVIQNPRYQVTQFGKPVTLSCSQTLNHNVMYWYQQKSSQAPKLLFHYYDKDFNNEADTPDNFQSRRPNTSFCFLDIRSPGLGDTAMYLCATSRDSLNNEKLFFGSGTQLSVL.

This chain joins TRBV6-5 and TRBJ1-5; D perhaps matches TRBD1 (5 bases). The germline gives CDR1 MNHEY, CDR2 SVGAGI. CDR3 length: 13 amino acids. V dropped 10 bases and J dropped 1 base, with 11 bases sitting between them. CDR3 DNA sequence: TGTGCCACGGGTCGGGGGAGCAATCAGCCCCAGCATTTT. It codes for CATGRGSNQPQHF.

The rearrangement links TRBV27 to TRBJ1-2; 9 bases fit TRBD1. Unmatched junction bases numbered 5, after V lost 6 bases and J lost 0 bases. This CDR3 has 15 amino acids. Germline V gene sequence: CDR1 MNHEY, CDR2 SMNVEV (reference sequence). The CDR3 sequence: CASSHTGGSNYGYTF. The DNA for the CDR3 is TGTGCCAGCAGCCACACAGGGGGCTCTAACTATGGCTACACCTTC.

J is TRBJ2-7 and V is TRBV12-3 or TRBV12-4, with TRBD2 as a possible D gene (5 bases). This CDR3 spans 12 amino acids. V lost 1 base and J 5 bases, leaving 6 bases between the germline ends. CDR3 in amino acids: CASSLGGNEQYF. The DNA of the CDR3 is TGTGCCAGCAGTTTAGGAGGGAACGAGCAGTACTTC.

The gene calls are TRBV11-2 and TRBJ1-2; 8 nucleotides line up with TRBD1. V was pared by 5 bases and J by 6 bases, with 5 bases of the junction left unmatched. The CDR3 loop spans 13 amino acids. Germline CDR1 is SGHAT and CDR2 is FQNNGV. CDR3 amino acids: CASSLTTGDGYTF. CDR3 sequence (DNA): TGTGCCAGCAGCCTTACGACAGGGGATGGCTACACCTTC.

The chain is built from TRBV7-9 and TRBJ1-1, with 8 bases that match TRBD1. This CDR3 has 16 amino acids. The J segment lost 4 bases and the V segment lost 5 bases, leaving 12 bases of the junction unmatched. CDR1 SEHNR and CDR2 FQNEAQ come from the germline V gene (reference sequence). The CDR3 sequence: CASSQPTGEITTEAFF. In DNA, the CDR3 is TGTGCCAGCAGCCAACCGACAGGGGAGATTACCACTGAAGCTTTCTTT.

The gene calls are TRBV3-1 (or the pseudogene TRBV3-2) and TRBJ2-5, with 16 bases aligning to TRBD2. Germline assignment: CDR1 LGHDT and CDR2 YNNKEL (reference sequence). With 1 base clipped from V and 6 bases from J, the junction kept 17 bases outside the gene matches. The CDR3 is 21 amino acids. For the CDR3, the DNA is TGTGCCAGCAGCCAAGCTCAGACTCCGGGACTAGCGGGAGGGCGAAGAAAGACCCAGTACTTC. Protein sequence: CASSQAQTPGLAGGRRKTQYF.

The chain joins TRBV11-1 to TRBJ1-1; tentative D call: TRBD1 (5 bases). Germline V gene lookup returns CDR1 SGHAT and CDR2 FQDESV (reference sequence). The V and J ends lost 9 bases and 5 bases respectively, with 10 bases between them. The CDR3 runs 11 residues. CDR3 DNA sequence: TGTGCCAGTCGGAGGGGTACTGAAGCTTTCTTT. Protein sequence: CASRRGTEAFF.

The chain recombines TRBV18 with TRBJ1-4; D perhaps matches TRBD1 (6 bases). The germline gives CDR1 KGHSH, CDR2 LQKENI. CDR3 length: 13 amino acids. V gave up 4 bases and J gave up 5 bases, with 8 bases separating them. CDR3 DNA: TGTGCCAGCTCACAGGGGACAAATGAAAAACTGTTTTTT. This translates into CASSQGTNEKLFF.

The chain recombines TRBV25-1 with TRBJ2-3, with D maybe TRBD1 (6 bases). Germline CDR1 is MGHDK and CDR2 is SYGVNS. V lost 3 bases, J lost 0 bases, and 10 bases lay in between. This CDR3 is 15 amino acids long. The DNA of the CDR3 is TGTGCCAGCAGTGAGACAGGAACTAGCACAGATACGCAGTATTTT. The encoded protein is CASSETGTSTDTQYF.

The J gene is TRBJ1-1, the V gene TRBV18; D may be TRBD1 (5 bases). Per the germline V gene, CDR1 is KGHSH and CDR2 is LQKENI. Trimming cost V 3 bases and J 3 bases, with 17 bases left between them. This CDR3 has 16 residues. Here the CDR3 DNA reads TGTGCCAGCTCACCTTCCCTTGGGGCAGACTACACTGAAGCTTTCTTT. Its translation is CASSPSLGADYTEAFF.

This rearrangement joins TRBV25-1 to TRBJ2-2; TRBD2 matches at 9 bases. In germline, CDR1 is MGHDK, CDR2 SYGVNS. V trimming: 1 base; J trimming: 0 bases; junction bases outside the gene matches: 3. This CDR3 has 17 residues. The CDR3: CASSEFAGGANTGELFF. The CDR3 DNA sequence: TGTGCCAGCAGTGAATTTGCGGGGGGGGCGAACACCGGGGAGCTGTTTTTT.

Points on this clone: Its ends do not fully match the called genes, so a read error is possible. J is TRBJ1-1 and V is TRBV30; D not certain. From germline, CDR1 is GTSNPN and CDR2 SVGIG (reference sequence). The CDR3 sequence is 13 residues long. CDR3 in amino acids: CAWSGPAGETELF. DNA of the CDR3: TGTGCCTGGAGTGGCCCCGCTGGGGAGACTGAACTATTT.

The chain joins TRBV6-5 to TRBJ1-4; TRBD1 is a possible D gene (6 bases). Trimming took off 7 bases at V and 4 bases at J, with 10 bases between the two ends. The CDR3 totals 13 residues. The germline V gene has CDR1 MNHEY and CDR2 SVGAGI. This CDR3 reads CASMGAYNEKLFF. DNA for the CDR3: TGTGCCAGCATGGGGGCCTATAATGAAAAACTGTTTTTT.

The chain combines TRBV6-1 with TRBJ2-1, with D maybe TRBD1 (6 bases). CDR3 length: 16 residues. Germline assignment: CDR1 MNHNS and CDR2 SASEGT. The V gene lost 0 bases and the J gene lost 2 bases, with 11 bases spanning the gap. The CDR3 sequence: CASSEARGSPYNEQFF. The CDR3 bases are TGTGCCAGCAGTGAAGCCAGGGGATCTCCCTACAATGAGCAGTTCTTC.

The chain carries TRBV5-1 and TRBJ1-6; a weak D match, TRBD1 (6 bases). Trimming pared 4 bases from V and 5 bases from J, leaving 10 bases between. Germline loops: CDR1 SGHRS, CDR2 YFSETQ. CDR3 length equals 14 residues. The CDR3 spells CASSVGQNNSPLHF. DNA for the CDR3: TGCGCCAGCAGCGTAGGACAGAATAATTCACCCCTCCACTTT.

The chain carries TRBV6-5 and TRBJ1-3; a possible D gene is TRBD1 (5 bases). CDR3 length: 14 amino acids. The germline gives CDR1 MNHEY, CDR2 SVGAGI. Trimming left V 5 bases short and J 4 bases short, with 12 bases between. The CDR3: CASSHQGGGNTIYF. The CDR3 region has the DNA TGTGCCAGCAGTCATCAGGGTGGGGGAAACACCATATATTTT.